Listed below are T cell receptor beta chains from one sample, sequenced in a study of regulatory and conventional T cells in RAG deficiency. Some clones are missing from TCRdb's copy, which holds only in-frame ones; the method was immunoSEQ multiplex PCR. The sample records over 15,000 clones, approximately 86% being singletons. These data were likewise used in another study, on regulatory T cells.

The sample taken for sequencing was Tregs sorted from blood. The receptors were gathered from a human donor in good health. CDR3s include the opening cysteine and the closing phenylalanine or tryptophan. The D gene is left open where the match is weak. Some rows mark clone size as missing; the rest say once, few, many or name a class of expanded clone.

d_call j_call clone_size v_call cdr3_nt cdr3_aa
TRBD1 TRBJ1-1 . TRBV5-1 TGCGCCAGCAGCTCCCCCGGGACAGGAAACACTGAAGCTTTCTTT CASSSPGTGNTEAFF
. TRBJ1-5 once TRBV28 TGTGCCAGCAGTCAGGGAGGGGGCAATCAGCCCCAGCATTTT CASSQGGGNQPQHF
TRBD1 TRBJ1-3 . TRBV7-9 TGTGCCAGCAGCTTAAGACAGGGGAAGGCTGGAAACACCATATATTTT CASSLRQGKAGNTIYF
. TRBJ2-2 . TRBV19 TGTGCCAGTAGTTTTTCAGGATTTCGGGAGCTGTTTTTT CASSFSGFRELFF
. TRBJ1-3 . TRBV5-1 TGCGCCAGCGGCGACGGGGGCTCTGGAAACACCATATATTTT CASGDGGSGNTIYF
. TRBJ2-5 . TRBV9 TGTGCCAGCAGCGTAGCTGCGGGGTCGAAAGAGGCCCAGTACTTC CASSVAAGSKEAQYF
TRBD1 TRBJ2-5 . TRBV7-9 TGTGCCAGCAGCTGGACAGGGTCTGGGGAGACCCAGTACTTC CASSWTGSGETQYF
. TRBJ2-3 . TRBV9 TGTGCCAGCAGCTTGCCCGGGACTTACATAGATACGCAGTATTTT CASSLPGTYIDTQYF
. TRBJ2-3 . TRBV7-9 TGTGCCAGCAGCTTAGGGTTTTGGGATCCAAACACAGATACGCAGTATTTT CASSLGFWDPNTDTQYF
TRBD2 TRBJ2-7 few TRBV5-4 TGTGCCAGCAGCGTGGGACTAGCGGAGGGAGAGCAGTACTTC CASSVGLAEGEQYF
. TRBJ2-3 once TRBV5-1 TGCGCCAGCAGAGTCGGAGGTGAAGATACGCAGTATTTT CASRVGGEDTQYF
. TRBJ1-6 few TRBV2 TGTGCCAGCAGTGACCGGGGCGGATATAATTCACCCCTCCACTTT CASSDRGGYNSPLHF
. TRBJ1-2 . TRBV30 TGTGCCTGGAGTGTTGGTTTCCGGGTCAATCGCAACTATGGCTACACCTTC CAWSVGFRVNRNYGYTF